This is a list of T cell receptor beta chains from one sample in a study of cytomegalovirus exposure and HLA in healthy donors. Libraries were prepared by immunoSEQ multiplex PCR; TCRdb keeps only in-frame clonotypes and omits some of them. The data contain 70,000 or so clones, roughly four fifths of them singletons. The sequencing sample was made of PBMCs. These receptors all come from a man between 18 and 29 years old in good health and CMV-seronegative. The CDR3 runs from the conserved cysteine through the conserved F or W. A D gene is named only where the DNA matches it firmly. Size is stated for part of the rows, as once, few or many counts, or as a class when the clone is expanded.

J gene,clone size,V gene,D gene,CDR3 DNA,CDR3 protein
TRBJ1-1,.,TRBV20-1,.,TGCAGTGCAGTACAAAACACTGAAGCTTTCTTT,CSAVQNTEAFF
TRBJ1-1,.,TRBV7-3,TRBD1,TGTGCCAGCAGCTCGGGACAGCAGGGTGCTGAAGCTTTCTTT,CASSSGQQGAEAFF
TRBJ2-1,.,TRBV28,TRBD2,TGTGCCAGCCGACCCAATGGACTAGCGGGAGCCTCGGGGGGTGAGCAGTTCTTC,CASRPNGLAGASGGEQFF
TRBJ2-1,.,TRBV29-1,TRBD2,TGCAGCGTCCACACTAGCGGGGGGTACAATGAGCAGTTCTTC,CSVHTSGGYNEQFF
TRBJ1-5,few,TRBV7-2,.,TGTGCCAGCAGCTTAGTGGCAGGCTTTGTTAGCAATCAGCCCCAGCATTTT,CASSLVAGFVSNQPQHF
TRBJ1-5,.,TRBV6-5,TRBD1,TGTGCCAGCAGTTACTCGAGGGACAGAGCTTACCCCCAGCATTTT,CASSYSRDRAYPQHF
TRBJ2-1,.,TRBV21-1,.,TGTGCCAGCAGCAAGGTTAAGGGACTAGCGGGAGTAGGTGAGCAGTTCTTC,CASSKVKGLAGVGEQFF
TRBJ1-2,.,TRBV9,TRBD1,TGTGCCAGCAGCGCCAGGGGGCTGCATGGCTACACCTTC,CASSARGLHGYTF
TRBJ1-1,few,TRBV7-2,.,TGTGCCAGCAGCCCCATGCGGGGGAACACTGAAGCTTTCTTT,CASSPMRGNTEAFF
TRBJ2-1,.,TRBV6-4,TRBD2,TGTGCCAGCAGTGAGGTTCGGGCTAGCGGGTACAATGAGCAGTTCTTC,CASSEVRASGYNEQFF
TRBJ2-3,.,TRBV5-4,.,TGTGCCAGCAGCTCCTCACGAGACTCCCCAAGCACAGATACGCAGTATTTT,CASSSSRDSPSTDTQYF
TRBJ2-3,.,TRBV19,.,TGTGCCAGTAGTGCTACTAGTGGTTGGACAGATACGCAGTATTTT,CASSATSGWTDTQYF
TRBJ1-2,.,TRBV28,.,TGTGCCAGCAGTCCCTGGGGGCAATCAAGCGCGTATGGCTACACCTTC,CASSPWGQSSAYGYTF
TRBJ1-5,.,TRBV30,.,TGTGCCTGGAGTGTAAACGGGGATCAGCCCCAGCATTTT,CAWSVNGDQPQHF
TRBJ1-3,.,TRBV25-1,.,TGTGCCAGCAGTGGTTGGGGCGGAGTGGAAAACACCATATATTTT,CASSGWGGVENTIYF
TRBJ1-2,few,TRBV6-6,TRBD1,TGTGCCAGCAGCGTCCTCGGGACAGGAAATGGCTACACCTTC,CASSVLGTGNGYTF
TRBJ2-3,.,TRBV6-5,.,TGTGCCAGCAGTTATTTACGGGGAGATACGCAGTATTTT,CASSYLRGDTQYF
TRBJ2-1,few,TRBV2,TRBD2,TGTGCCAGCAGAAGACTAGCGTCCTACAATGAGCAGTTCTTC,CASRRLASYNEQFF
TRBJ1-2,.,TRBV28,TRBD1,TGTGCCAGCAGTTTAGTCGGGACAGATTATGGCTACACCTTC,CASSLVGTDYGYTF
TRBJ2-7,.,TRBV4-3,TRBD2,TGCGCCAGCAGCCCCGGGCTAGCGGGGCTCTACGAGCAGTACTTC,CASSPGLAGLYEQYF
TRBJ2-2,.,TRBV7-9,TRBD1,TGTGCCAGCAGCAAGGACAGGTGGGCCGGGGAGCTGTTTTTT,CASSKDRWAGELFF
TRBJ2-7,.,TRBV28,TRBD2,TGTGCCAGCAGTTGGACTAGCGGGGCCTACGAGCAGTACTTC,CASSWTSGAYEQYF
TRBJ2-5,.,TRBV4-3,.,TGCGCCAGCAGCCGGCCCGGGGAGACCCAGTACTTC,CASSRPGETQYF
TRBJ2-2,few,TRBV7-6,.,TGTGCCAGCCGAGGAGGTGTCACCGGGGAGCTGTTTTTT,CASRGGVTGELFF
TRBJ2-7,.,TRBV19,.,TGTGCCAGTAGTATCCTGTCGAGCGGCGAGCAGTACTTC,CASSILSSGEQYF
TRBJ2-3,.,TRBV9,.,TGTGCCAGCAGCGTAGGCTTAGCGAACACAGATACGCAGTATTTT,CASSVGLANTDTQYF
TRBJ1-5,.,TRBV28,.,TGTGCCAGCAGTTTCGGTTATAGCAATCAGCCCCAGCATTTT,CASSFGYSNQPQHF
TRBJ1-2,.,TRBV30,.,TGTGCCTGGAACGGACTTGCTGGCTACACCTTC,CAWNGLAGYTF
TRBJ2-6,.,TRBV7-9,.,TGTTCCAGCAGCTCTAGCTGGAAGCACAACTCTGGGGCCAACGTCCTGACTTTC,CSSSSSWKHNSGANVLTF
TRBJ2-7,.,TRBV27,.,TGTGCCAGCAGTCTCCAGGGTACCCACGAGCAGTACTTC,CASSLQGTHEQYF
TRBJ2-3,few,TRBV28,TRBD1,TGTGCCAGCAGCTACGATAGGGGGCGCTTTTATAGCACAGATACGCAGTATTTT,CASSYDRGRFYSTDTQYF
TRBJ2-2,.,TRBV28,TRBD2,TGTGCCAGCAGTTTACGGGGACTACTAAACGCGAACACCGGGGAGCTGTTTTTT,CASSLRGLLNANTGELFF
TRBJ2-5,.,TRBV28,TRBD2,TGTGCCAGCAGCCCGGCCTGGGCGGGGGTTCCGGGGCAAGAGACCCAGTACTTC,CASSPAWAGVPGQETQYF
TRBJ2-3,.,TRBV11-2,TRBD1,TGTGCCAGCAGCTTAAGCACAGGGGCGACCACAGATACGCAGTATTTT,CASSLSTGATTDTQYF
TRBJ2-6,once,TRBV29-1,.,TGCAGCGCTCGAACCGGGACACGAAGCTCTGGGGCCAACGTCCTGACTTTC,CSARTGTRSSGANVLTF
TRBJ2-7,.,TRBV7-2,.,TGTGCCAGCAGCCCCAGCGGGCCCTACGAGCAGTACTTC,CASSPSGPYEQYF
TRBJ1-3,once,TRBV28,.,TGTGCCAGCAGTTTCGGGGATTCAGGGGTCTCTGGAAACACCATATATTTT,CASSFGDSGVSGNTIYF
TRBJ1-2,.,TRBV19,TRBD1,TGTGCCAGTAGTATTCCGAGTCTCACCCCGGGACAGATTAACTATGGCTACACCTTC,CASSIPSLTPGQINYGYTF
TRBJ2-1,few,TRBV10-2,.,TGCGCCACCTTACAGGGCGGCAATGAGCAGTTCTTC,CATLQGGNEQFF
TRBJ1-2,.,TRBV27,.,TGTGCCAGCAGTTTATCGGGGCATATGTACACCTTC,CASSLSGHMYTF
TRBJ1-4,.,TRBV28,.,TGTGCCAGCAGTTTGGGAGGGATTCGGACTAATGAAAAACTGTTTTTT,CASSLGGIRTNEKLFF
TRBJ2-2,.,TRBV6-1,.,TGTGCCAGCAGGGCCTTAACCCGGGAGCTGTTTTTT,CASRALTRELFF
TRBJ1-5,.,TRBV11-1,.,TGTGCCAGCAGCTTAATGGAGCATCAGCCCCAGCATTTT,CASSLMEHQPQHF
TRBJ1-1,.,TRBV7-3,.,TGTGCCAGCAGCCCCTCAAGAGGGACTGAAGCTTTCTTT,CASSPSRGTEAFF
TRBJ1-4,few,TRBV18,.,TGTGCCAGCCGCGGGAAGAATAATGAAAAACTGTTTTTT,CASRGKNNEKLFF
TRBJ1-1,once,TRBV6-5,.,TGTGCCAGCAGCCAGCGCACCTCCACTGAAGCTTTCTTT,CASSQRTSTEAFF
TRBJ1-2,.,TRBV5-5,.,TGTGCCAGCAGCTTGGCCTCAGGGAACTATGGCTACACCTTC,CASSLASGNYGYTF